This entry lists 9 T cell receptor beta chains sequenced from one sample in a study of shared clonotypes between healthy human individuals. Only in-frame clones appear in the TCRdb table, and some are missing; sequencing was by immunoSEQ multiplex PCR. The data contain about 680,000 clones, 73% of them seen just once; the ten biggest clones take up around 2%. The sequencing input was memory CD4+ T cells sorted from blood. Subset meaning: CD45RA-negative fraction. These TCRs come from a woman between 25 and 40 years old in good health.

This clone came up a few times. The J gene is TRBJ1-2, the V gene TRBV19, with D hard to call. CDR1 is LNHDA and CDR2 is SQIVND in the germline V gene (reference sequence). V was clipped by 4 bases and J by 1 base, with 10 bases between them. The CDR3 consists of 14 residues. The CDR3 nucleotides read TGTGCCAGTAGTAGCACGAGAGGTAACTATGGCTACACCTTC. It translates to CASSSTRGNYGYTF.

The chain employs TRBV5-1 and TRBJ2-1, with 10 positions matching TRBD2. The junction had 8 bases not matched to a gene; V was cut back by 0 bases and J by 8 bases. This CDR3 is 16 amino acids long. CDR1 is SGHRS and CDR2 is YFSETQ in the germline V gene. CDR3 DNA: TGCGCCAGCAGCTTGGCCACCGGGACTAGCGCGGATGAGCAGTTCTTC. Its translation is CASSLATGTSADEQFF.

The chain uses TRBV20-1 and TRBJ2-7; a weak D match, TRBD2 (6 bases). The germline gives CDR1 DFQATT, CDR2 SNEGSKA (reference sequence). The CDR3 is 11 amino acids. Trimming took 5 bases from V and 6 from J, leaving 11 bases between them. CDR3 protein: CSAPGVGEQYF. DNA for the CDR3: TGCAGTGCTCCGGGGGTAGGCGAGCAGTACTTC.

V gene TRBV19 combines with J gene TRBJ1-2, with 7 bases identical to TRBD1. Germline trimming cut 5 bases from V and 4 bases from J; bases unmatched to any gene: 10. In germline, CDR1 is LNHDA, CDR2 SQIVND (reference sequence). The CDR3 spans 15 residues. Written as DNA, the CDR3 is TGTGCCAGTAGTCTCTCGAGGGGGCCGGTCTATGGCTACACCTTC. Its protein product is CASSLSRGPVYGYTF.

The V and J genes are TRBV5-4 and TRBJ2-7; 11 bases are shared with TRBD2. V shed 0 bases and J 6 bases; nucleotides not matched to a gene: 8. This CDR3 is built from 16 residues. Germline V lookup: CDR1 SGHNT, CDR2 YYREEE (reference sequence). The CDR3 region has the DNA TGTGCCAGCAGCTTGGAAGCGACTAGCGGGAATTCCGAGCAGTACTTC. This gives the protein CASSLEATSGNSEQYF.

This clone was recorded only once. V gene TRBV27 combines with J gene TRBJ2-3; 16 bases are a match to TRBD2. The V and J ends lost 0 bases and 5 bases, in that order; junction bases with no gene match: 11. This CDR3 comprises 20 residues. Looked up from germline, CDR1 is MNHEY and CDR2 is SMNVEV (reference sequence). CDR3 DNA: TGTGCCAGCAGTTTATCTATTGCAGGGACTAGCGGGAGGGCCAGAGATACGCAGTATTTT. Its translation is CASSLSIAGTSGRARDTQYF.

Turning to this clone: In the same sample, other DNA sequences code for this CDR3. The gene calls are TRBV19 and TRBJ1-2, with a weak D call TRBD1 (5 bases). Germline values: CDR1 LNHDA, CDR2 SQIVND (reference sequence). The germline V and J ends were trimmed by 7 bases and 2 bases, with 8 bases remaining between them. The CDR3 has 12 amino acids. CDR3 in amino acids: CASTGGNYGYTF. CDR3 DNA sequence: TGTGCCAGTACGGGGGGAAACTATGGCTACACCTTC.

The CDR3 is CAWEQGNSPLHF. CDR3 nucleotide sequence: TGTGCCTGGGAACAGGGGAATTCACCCCTCCACTTT. The chain couples TRBV30 to TRBJ1-6; 7 nucleotides line up with TRBD1. The germline V gene has CDR1 GTSNPN and CDR2 SVGIG (reference sequence). Trimming at V came to 5 bases and at J to 7 bases, leaving 2 bases not matched to a gene. The CDR3 extends over 12 amino acids.

The CDR3 DNA sequence: TGCGCCAGCAGTGAGTCGTTAGTGAGGAACACCGGGGAGCTGTTTTTT. Its translation is CASSESLVRNTGELFF. The chain couples TRBV10-1 to TRBJ2-2; no reliable D call. This CDR3 region has 16 residues. The ends were cut back, 0 bases at V and 1 base at J, with 9 bases in the middle. The germline V gene has CDR1 WNHNN and CDR2 SYGVQD (reference sequence).